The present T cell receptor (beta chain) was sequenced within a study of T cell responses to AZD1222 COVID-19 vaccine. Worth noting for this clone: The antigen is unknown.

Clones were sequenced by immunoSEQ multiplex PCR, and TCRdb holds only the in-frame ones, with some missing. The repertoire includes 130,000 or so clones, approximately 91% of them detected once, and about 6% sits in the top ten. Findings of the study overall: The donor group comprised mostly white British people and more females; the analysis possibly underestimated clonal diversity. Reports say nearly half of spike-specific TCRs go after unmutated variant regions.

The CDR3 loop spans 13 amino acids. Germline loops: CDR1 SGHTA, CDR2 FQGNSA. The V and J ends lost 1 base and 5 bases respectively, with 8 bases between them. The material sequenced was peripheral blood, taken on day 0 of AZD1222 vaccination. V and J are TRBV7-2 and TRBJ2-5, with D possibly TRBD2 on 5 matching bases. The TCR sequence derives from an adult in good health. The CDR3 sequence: CASSLGRMETQYF. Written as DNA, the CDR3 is TGTGCCAGCAGCTTAGGGAGGATGGAGACCCAGTACTTC.